This entry is about one TCR beta chain. The sample belongs to a study of cytomegalovirus exposure and HLA in healthy donors. Study-level background: Previous work identified roughly 120 million unique TCR beta sequences from around 200 million T cells.

Use of 60 Vbeta and 13 Jbeta primers characterized the PCR. TCRdb keeps only in-frame clones here, not all; method: immunoSEQ multiplex PCR. Of about 140,000 clones listed, about 80% are singletons. V was pared by 0 bases and J by 3 bases, with 8 bases of the junction left unmatched. The CDR3 is 16 residues long. Germline CDR1 SGDLS, CDR2 YYNGEE. The chain combines TRBV9 with TRBJ2-5; 7 bases line up with TRBD2. The sequenced sample was PBMCs. This TCR was recovered from a male donor in good health and CMV-seronegative. CDR3 loop: CASSVGGGGGEETQYF. The CDR3 DNA reads as TGTGCCAGCAGCGTAGGCGGGGGTGGCGGGGAAGAGACCCAGTACTTC.